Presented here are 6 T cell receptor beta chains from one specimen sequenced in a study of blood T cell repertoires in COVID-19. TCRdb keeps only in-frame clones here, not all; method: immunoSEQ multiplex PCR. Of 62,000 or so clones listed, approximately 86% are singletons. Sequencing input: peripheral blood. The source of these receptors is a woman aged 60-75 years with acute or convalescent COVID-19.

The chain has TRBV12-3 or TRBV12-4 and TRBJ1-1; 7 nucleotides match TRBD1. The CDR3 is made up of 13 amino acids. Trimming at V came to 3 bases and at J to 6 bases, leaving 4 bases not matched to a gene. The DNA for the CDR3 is TGTGCCAGCAGTTTGTATCAGGGGGCTGAAGCTTTCTTT. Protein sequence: CASSLYQGAEAFF.

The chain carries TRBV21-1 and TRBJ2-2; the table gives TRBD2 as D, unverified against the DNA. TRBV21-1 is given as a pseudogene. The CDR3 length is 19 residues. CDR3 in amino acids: CASSKGSERGGASTGELFF. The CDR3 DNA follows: TGTGCCAGCAGCAAAGGGAGCGAGCGGGGGGGCGCGAGCACCGGGGAGCTGTTTTTT.

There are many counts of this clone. The CDR3 here is CASSRTGRRGYTF. The CDR3 DNA follows: TGTGCCAGCAGTCGGACAGGGCGTCGTGGCTACACCTTC. V gene TRBV6-5 combines with J gene TRBJ1-2, with 8 bases fitting TRBD1. This CDR3 comprises 13 residues. V shed 5 bases and J 7 bases; nucleotides not matched to a gene: 6. Germline loops: CDR1 MNHEY, CDR2 SVGAGI.

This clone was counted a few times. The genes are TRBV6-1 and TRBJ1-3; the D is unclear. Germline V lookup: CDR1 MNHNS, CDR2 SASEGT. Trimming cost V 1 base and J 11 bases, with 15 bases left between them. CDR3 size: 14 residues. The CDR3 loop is CASSEGGSRRAIYF. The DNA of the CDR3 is TGTGCCAGCAGTGAAGGTGGGAGCCGTCGTGCCATATATTTT.

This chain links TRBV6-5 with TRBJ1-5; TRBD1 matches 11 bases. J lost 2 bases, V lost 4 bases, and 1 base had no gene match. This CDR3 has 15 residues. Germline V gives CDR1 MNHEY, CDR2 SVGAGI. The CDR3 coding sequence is TGTGCCAGCAGTTGGGGACAGGGGGGCAATCAGCCCCAGCATTTT. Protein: CASSWGQGGNQPQHF.

CDR3 region: CASSTLGGTGFMNTEAFF. The CDR3 region has the DNA TGTGCCAGCAGCACCCTCGGGGGGACAGGGTTTATGAACACTGAAGCTTTCTTT. The rearrangement joins TRBV5-8 to TRBJ1-1; 9 bases line up with TRBD1. The CDR3 has 18 amino acids. The V gene's germline CDR1 is SGHTS and CDR2 YDEGEE. Trimming at V came to 4 bases and at J to 0 bases, leaving 13 bases not matched to a gene.